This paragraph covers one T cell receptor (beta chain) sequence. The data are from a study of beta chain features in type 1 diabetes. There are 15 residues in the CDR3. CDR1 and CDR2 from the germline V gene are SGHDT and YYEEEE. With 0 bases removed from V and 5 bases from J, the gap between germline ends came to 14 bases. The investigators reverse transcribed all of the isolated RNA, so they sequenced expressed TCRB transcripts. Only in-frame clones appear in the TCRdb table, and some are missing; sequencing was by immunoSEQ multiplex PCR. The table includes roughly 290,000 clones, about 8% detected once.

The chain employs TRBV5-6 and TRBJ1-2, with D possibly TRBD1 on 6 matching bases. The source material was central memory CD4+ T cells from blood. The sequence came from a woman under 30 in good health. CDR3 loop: CASSLDGQGRYGYTF. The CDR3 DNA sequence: TGTGCCAGCAGCTTGGATGGGCAGGGGAGGTATGGCTACACCTTC.